The source of this T cell receptor beta chain is a study of blood T cells in healthy people across ages. Study findings and constraints: Investigators treated diversity estimates from one million T cells as underestimates.

V shed 3 bases and J shed 6 bases, with 11 bases lying between them. The CDR3 covers 13 residues. The germline V gene has CDR1 LGHDT and CDR2 YNNKEL (reference sequence). A second PCR, run for roughly 7 to 12 cycles, used a sample-barcoded 5' primer plus a J-beta primer mix. The template-switch adaptor was a 5' adaptor with 12 random nucleotides. It tagged each cDNA molecule. TCRdb re-derived calls from the 5' RACE reads in MiXCR, one entry per CDR3 protein. The profile covers about a million distinct CDR3 sequences, with 40% to 60% appearing a single time and under 15% taken by the ten largest. Turning to this clonotype: The antigen is undetermined.

The material sequenced was blood. The source is a man between 25 and 39 years old in good health. The chain has TRBV3-1 and TRBJ1-1; weak D call: TRBD1 (5 bases). The CDR3 spells CASSQGGWAEAFF. DNA of the CDR3: TGTGCCAGCAGCCAGGGGGGGTGGGCTGAAGCTTTCTTT.